This T cell receptor beta chain comes out of a study of T cell changes during pregnancy in multiple sclerosis. The CDR3 has 14 residues. CDR1 and CDR2 from the germline V gene are SGHVS and FQNEAQ. The V end lost 1 base, the J end lost 7 bases, and 11 bases lay between the germline ends. Assay: immunoSEQ multiplex PCR; the TCRdb copy retains only in-frame clones and omits some. This sample yields tens of thousands of clones, of which about 85% are seen a single time; 3% to 3.5% belongs to the top ten. This material consisted of peripheral blood, taken before pregnancy. The genes are TRBV7-8 and TRBJ1-5; TRBD1 might be the D (5 bases). The sequence was collected from a female donor with multiple sclerosis, enrolled in a pregnancy study. The CDR3 protein is CASSLGAGRQPQHF. In DNA form, the CDR3 reads TGTGCCAGCAGCTTAGGCGCAGGGAGGCAGCCCCAGCATTTT. Full variable domain (missing parts from reference TRBV7-8 and TRBJ1-5): GAGVSQSPRYKVAKRGQDVALRCDPISGHVSLFWYQQALGQGPEFLTYFQNEAQLDKSGLPSDRFFAERPEGSVSTLKIQRTQQEDSAVYLCASSLGAGRQPQHFGDGTRLSIL.